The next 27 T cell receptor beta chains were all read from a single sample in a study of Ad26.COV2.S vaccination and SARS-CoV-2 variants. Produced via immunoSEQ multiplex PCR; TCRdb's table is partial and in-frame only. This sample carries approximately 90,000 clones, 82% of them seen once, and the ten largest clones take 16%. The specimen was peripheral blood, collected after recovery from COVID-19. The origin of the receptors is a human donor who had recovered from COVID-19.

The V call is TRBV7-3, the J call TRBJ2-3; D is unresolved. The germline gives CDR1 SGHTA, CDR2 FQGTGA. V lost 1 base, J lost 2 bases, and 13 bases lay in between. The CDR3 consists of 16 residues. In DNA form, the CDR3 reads TGTGCCAGCAGCTTAAGGGCCGGCTCTACCACAGATACGCAGTATTTT. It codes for CASSLRAGSTTDTQYF.

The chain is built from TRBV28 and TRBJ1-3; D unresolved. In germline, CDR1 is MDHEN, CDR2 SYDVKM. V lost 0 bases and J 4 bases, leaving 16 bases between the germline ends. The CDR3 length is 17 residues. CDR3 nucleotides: TGTGCCAGCAGTTTATGGCCATGGAGGGAGCTGGGAAACACCATATATTTT. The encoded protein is CASSLWPWRELGNTIYF.

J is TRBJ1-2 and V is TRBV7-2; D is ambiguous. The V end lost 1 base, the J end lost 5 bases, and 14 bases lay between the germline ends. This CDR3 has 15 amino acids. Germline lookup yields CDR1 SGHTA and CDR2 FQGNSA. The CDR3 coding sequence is TGTGCCAGCAGCTTAGAAGGGAGTAGGGAGTATGGCTACACCTTC. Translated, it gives CASSLEGSREYGYTF.

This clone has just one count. This chain's CDR3 is CASSLGGAGDTQYF. The CDR3 DNA follows: TGTGCCAGCAGTTTAGGGGGGGCGGGAGATACGCAGTATTTT. The chain uses TRBV28 and TRBJ2-3; D possibly corresponds to TRBD2 (7 bases). The germline V gene encodes CDR1 MDHEN and CDR2 SYDVKM. V dropped 2 bases and J dropped 5 bases, with 11 bases sitting between them. CDR3 size: 14 residues.

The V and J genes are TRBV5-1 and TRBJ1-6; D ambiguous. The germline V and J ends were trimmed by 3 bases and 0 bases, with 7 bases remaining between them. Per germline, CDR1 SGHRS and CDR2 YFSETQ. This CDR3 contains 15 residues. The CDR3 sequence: CASSSSSSYNSPLHF. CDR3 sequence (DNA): TGCGCCAGCAGCTCCTCTAGCTCCTATAATTCACCCCTCCACTTT.

CDR3 nucleotide sequence: TGTGCCAGCAGTGAAGGGGCAGGGGGCGGATTATTTATCTACGAGCAGTACTTC. Encoded protein: CASSEGAGGGLFIYEQYF. The rearrangement links TRBV6-1 to TRBJ2-7; 8 bases fit TRBD1. V dropped 1 base and J dropped 3; count of bases not matched to a gene: 14. Germline V gene data show CDR1 as MNHNS and CDR2 as SASEGT. The CDR3 loop spans 18 amino acids.

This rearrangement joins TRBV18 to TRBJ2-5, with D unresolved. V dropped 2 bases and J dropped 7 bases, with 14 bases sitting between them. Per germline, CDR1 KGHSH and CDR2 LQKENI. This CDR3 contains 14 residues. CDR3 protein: CASSPKDLGWTQYF. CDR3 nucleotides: TGTGCCAGCTCACCAAAGGACCTAGGGTGGACCCAGTACTTC.

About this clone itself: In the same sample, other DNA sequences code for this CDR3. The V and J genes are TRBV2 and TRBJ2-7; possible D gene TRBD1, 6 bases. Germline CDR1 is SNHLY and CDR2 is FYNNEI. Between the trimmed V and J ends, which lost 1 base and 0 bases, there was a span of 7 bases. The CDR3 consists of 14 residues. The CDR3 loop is CASSEEDSSYEQYF. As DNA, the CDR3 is TGTGCCAGCAGTGAAGAGGACAGCTCCTACGAGCAGTACTTC.

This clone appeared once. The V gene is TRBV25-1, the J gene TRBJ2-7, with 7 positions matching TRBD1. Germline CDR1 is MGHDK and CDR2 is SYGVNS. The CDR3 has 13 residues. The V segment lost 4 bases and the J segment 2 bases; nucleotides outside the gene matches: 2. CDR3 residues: CASSVTGTYEQYF. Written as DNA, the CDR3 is TGTGCCAGCAGTGTGACAGGGACCTACGAGCAGTACTTC.

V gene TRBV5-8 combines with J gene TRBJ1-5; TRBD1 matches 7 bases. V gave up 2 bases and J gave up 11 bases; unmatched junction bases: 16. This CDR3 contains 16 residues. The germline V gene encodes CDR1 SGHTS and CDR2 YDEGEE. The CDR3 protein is CASSFLRDSMGYAQHF. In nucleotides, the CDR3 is TGTGCCAGCAGCTTTTTACGGGACAGTATGGGATACGCCCAGCATTTT.

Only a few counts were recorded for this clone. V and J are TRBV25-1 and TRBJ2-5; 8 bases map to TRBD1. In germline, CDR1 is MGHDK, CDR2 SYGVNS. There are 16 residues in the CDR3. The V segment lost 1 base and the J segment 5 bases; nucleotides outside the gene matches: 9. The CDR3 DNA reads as TGTGCCAGCAGTGAATCGGGGGACAGGTCTGGCGAGACCCAGTACTTC. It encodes CASSESGDRSGETQYF.

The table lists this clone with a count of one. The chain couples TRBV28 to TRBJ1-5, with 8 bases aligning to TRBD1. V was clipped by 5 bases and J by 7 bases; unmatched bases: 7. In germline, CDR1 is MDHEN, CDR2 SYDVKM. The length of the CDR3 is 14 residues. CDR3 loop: CASSPIDRGQPQHF. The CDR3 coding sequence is TGTGCCAGCAGTCCGATCGACAGGGGACAGCCCCAGCATTTT.

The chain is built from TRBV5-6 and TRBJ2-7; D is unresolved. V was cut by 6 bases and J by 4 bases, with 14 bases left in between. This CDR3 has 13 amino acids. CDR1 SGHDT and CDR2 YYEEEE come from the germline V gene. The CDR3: CASTGRFGYEQYF. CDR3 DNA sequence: TGTGCCAGCACCGGACGGTTCGGTTACGAGCAGTACTTC.

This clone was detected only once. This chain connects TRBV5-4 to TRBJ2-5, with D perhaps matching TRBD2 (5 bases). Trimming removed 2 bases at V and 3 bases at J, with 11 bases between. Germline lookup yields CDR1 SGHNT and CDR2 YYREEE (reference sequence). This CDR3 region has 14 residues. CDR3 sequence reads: CASSLRPTKETQYF. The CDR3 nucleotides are TGTGCCAGCAGCTTAAGGCCGACTAAAGAGACCCAGTACTTC.

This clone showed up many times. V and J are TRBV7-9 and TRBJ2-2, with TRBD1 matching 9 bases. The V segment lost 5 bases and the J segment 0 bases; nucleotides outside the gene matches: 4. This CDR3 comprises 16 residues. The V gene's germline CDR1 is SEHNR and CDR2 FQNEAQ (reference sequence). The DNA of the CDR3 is TGTGCCAGCAGCGCCAGACAGGGGGCGAACACCGGGGAGCTGTTTTTT. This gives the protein CASSARQGANTGELFF.

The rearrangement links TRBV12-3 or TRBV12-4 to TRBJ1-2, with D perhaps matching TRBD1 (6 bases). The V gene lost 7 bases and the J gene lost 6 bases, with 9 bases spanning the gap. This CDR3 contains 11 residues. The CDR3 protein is CASKTGNGYTF. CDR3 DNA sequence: TGTGCCAGCAAAACAGGGAATGGCTACACCTTC.

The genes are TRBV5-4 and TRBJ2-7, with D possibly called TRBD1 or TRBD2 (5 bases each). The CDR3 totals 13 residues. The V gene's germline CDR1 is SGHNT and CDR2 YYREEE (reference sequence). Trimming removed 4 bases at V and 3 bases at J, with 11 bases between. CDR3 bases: TGTGCCAGCAGCGTGGGACGGGACTACGAGCAGTACTTC. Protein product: CASSVGRDYEQYF.

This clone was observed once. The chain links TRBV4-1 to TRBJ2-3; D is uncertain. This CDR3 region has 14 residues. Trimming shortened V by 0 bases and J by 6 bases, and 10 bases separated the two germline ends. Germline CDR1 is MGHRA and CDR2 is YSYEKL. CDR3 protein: CASSQDPSADTQYF. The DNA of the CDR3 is TGCGCCAGCAGCCAAGACCCCTCTGCGGATACGCAGTATTTT.

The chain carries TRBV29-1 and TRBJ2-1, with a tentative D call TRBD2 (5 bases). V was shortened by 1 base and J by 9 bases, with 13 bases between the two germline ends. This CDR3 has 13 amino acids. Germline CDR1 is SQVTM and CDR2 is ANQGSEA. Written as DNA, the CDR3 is TGCAGCGTTGAAGCCCAACCCCGGGGTGAGCAGTTCTTC. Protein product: CSVEAQPRGEQFF.

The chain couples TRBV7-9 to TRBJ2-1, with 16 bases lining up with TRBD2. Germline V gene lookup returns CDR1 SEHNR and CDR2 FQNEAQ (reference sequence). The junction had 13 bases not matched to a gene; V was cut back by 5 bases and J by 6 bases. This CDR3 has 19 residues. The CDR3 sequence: CASSRLVGLAGGPTNEQFF. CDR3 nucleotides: TGTGCCAGCAGCAGATTGGTGGGACTAGCGGGAGGGCCTACCAATGAGCAGTTCTTC.

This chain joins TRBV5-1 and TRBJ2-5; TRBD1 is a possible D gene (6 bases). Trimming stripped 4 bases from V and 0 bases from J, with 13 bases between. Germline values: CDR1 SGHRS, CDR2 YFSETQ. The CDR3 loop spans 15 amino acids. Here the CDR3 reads CASSPVQGDQETQYF. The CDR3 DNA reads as TGCGCCAGCAGCCCGGTACAGGGAGACCAAGAGACCCAGTACTTC.

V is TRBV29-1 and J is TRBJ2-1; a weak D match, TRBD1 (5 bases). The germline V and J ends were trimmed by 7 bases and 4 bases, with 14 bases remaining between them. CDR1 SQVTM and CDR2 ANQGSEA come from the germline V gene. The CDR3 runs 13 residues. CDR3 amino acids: CSGRAVNYNEQFF. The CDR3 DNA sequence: TGCAGCGGCAGGGCGGTCAATTACAATGAGCAGTTCTTC.

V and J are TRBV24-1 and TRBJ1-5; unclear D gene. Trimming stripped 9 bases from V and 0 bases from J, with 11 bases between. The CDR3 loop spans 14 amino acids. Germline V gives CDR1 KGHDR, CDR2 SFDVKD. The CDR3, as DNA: TGTGCCACCCGAGGAAGATATAGCAATCAGCCCCAGCATTTT. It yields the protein CATRGRYSNQPQHF.

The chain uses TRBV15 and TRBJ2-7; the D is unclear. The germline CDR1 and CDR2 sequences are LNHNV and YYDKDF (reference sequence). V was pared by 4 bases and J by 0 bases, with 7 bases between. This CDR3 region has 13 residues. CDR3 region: CATSTGSSYEQYF. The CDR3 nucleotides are TGTGCCACCAGCACGGGCAGCTCCTACGAGCAGTACTTC.

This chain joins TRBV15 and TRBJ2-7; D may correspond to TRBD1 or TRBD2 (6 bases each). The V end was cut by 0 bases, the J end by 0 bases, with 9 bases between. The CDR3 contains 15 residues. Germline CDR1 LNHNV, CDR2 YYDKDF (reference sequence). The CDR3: CATSRDPGASYEQYF. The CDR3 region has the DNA TGTGCCACCAGCAGAGATCCGGGGGCCTCCTACGAGCAGTACTTC.

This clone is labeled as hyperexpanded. The CDR3 loop is CASSQDRGGAFF. CDR3 DNA sequence: TGTGCCAGCAGCCAAGATCGTGGGGGAGCTTTCTTT. This chain uses TRBV14 with TRBJ1-1, with a weak D call TRBD1 (5 bases). Trimming stripped 0 bases from V and 10 bases from J, with 9 bases between. Per germline, CDR1 SGHDN and CDR2 FVKESK. CDR3 length: 12 amino acids.

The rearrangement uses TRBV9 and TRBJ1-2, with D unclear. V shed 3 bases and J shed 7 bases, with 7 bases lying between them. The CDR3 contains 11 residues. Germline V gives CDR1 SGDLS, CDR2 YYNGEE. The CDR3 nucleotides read TGTGCCAGCAGCGGGCGAGGTGGCTACACCTTC. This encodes CASSGRGGYTF.